This T cell receptor beta chain was captured by sequencing in a study of cytomegalovirus exposure and HLA in healthy donors. At the level of the study: The roughly 110 validation repertoires matched the 650 to 850 first-cohort repertoires in platform, a later analysis reported.

Sequencing was performed with immunoSEQ multiplex PCR; in TCRdb, only in-frame clones are kept and a portion is missing. The sample records about 130,000 clones, roughly 89% being singletons. CDR3 length: 13 residues. In the case of this clone: Its antigen is still unknown.

Notes on the study in general: Rare sequences made up most TCRs, while some public TCRs were found in many donors. The study recorded 164 TCR beta chains that were cytomegalovirus-associated. The classifier was said to identify cytomegalovirus status with high specificity and sensitivity.

The TCR was taken from a man aged 25 to 45 in good health and CMV-seronegative. The rearrangement joins TRBV21-1 to TRBJ1-5; whether TRBD1, the table's D call, matches the DNA was not checked. TRBV21-1 is a pseudogene. Sequenced: PBMCs. CDR3 residues: CASKDRGNQPQHF. The CDR3 DNA reads TGTGCCAGCAAAGACAGGGGTAATCAGCCCCAGCATTTT.